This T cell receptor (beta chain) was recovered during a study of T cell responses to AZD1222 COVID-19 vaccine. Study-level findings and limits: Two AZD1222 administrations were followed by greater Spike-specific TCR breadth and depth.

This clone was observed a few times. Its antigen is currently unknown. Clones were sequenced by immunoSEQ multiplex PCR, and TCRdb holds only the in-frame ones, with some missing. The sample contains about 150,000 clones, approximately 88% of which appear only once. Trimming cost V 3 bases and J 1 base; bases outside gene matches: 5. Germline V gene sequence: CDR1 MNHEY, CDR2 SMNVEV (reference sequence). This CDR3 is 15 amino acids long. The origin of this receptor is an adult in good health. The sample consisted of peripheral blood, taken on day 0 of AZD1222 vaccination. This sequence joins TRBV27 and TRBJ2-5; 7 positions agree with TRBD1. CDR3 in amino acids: CASSFKGAPQETQYF. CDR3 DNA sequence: TGTGCCAGCAGTTTCAAGGGGGCCCCCCAAGAGACCCAGTACTTC.